The subject of this entry is one T cell receptor beta chain. The antigen this receptor binds is unknown. No base-level quality is on record; no much larger clone is a single base apart. Instrument used: Illumina HiSeq 2500. Quantitative 5'-RACE with molecular barcodes was the method used to prepare the TCR beta libraries. For the original study's pipeline: A new computational method, built on a probabilistic model of VDJ rearrangement, was used to identify disease-linked TCR variants. TCRdb reworked the public reads: Q25 trimming with fastp, MiXCR clone assembly, productive beta chains retained. Rows are unified per CDR3 protein, each entry keeping the most common DNA and genes. It is TCRdb's table, rather than the study itself, that gives the V and J calls and clone size. This sample comprises roughly 670,000 distinct CDR3 sequences, around 17% of them detected only once. The ten most abundant clones make up 15% to 20% of the sample.

The record originates from a study of CD8 T cells in ankylosing spondylitis (dated by TCRdb to the late 2010s). Regarding the complete study: The study profiled T cell receptor beta repertoires in healthy donors and ankylosing spondylitis patients to find disease-linked TCR variants. The full study cohort was made up of under 30 ankylosing spondylitis patients and 108 healthy donors. Peripheral blood was sampled, and synovial fluid was additionally collected from ankylosing spondylitis patients. Study-level results and caveats: In peripheral blood, the disease-linked clones were found at relatively low frequencies and had a CD8+ phenotype. Some motif variants had previously been reported in the synovial fluid and blood of reactive arthritis patients, which suggests shared mechanisms of disease initiation. Significant enrichment of the disease-linked clones was reported in matched synovial fluid samples from ankylosing spondylitis patients. Blood from ankylosing spondylitis patients appeared to be characterized by a TCR beta motif made up of under ten highly homologous amino acid variants.

Trimming leaves V shorter by 7 bases and J shorter by 4 bases, with the junction holding 3 bases beyond the gene matches. Taken from cysteine to phenylalanine, the CDR3 has 13 residues. The CDR3 DNA has 39 bases and is translated from base 1. CDR1 and CDR2, looked up from the germline V gene, are SGHRS and YFSETQ. The V and J segments used are TRBV5-1 and TRBJ1-2, and TRBD1 matches 11 of the central bases. Sequenced input: blood, either unsorted or a sorted T cell fraction (not recorded which). This receptor was taken from a male donor with ankylosing spondylitis. The CDR3 here reads CASGQGAGYGYTF. The nucleotides are TGCGCCAGCGGACAGGGGGCCGGCTATGGCTACACCTTC.